The 7 T cell receptor beta chains presented below share a single source sample, sequenced in a study of T cells in Graves' hyperthyroidism and ophthalmopathy. Regions amplified from RNA transcripts were the TCR beta CDR3 regions. When the TCR CDR3 underwent first-round RT-PCR, the HTBI primer set was used. MiXCR, run by TCRdb on the multiplex PCR reads, gives a single entry per CDR3 protein. The sample shows 550,000 to 600,000 distinct CDR3 sequences, more than 45% of them seen only once. The sequenced sample consisted of peripheral blood or thyroid tissue (not recorded which). The receptors come from an adult woman with Graves' disease, either hyperthyroidism or ophthalmopathy (not recorded which).

This clonotype came up once. V gene TRBV29-1 combines with J gene TRBJ1-1, with 9 bases fitting TRBD1. The V gene end was trimmed by 6 bases and the J gene end by 1 base; junction bases not matched to a gene: 3. The CDR3 is made up of 13 amino acids. CDR1 SQVTM and CDR2 ANQGSEA come from the germline V gene. This CDR3 reads CSVTTGGNTEAFF. DNA of the CDR3: TGCAGCGTAACGACAGGGGGGAACACTGAAGCTTTCTTT. Looking up the rest from reference TRBV29-1 and TRBJ1-1 gives the full variable domain: SAVISQKPSRDICQRGTSLTIQCQVDSQVTMMFWYRQQPGQSLTLIATANQGSEATYESGFVIDKFPISRPNLTFSTLTVSNMSPEDSSIYLCSVTTGGNTEAFFGQGTRLTVV.

This clonotype has at least ten counts. The chain joins TRBV12-3 or TRBV12-4 to TRBJ1-4; 9 bases map to TRBD1. J gave up 8 bases and V 3 bases, and 4 bases lay outside the gene matches. The CDR3 is 14 amino acids. The CDR3 DNA reads as TGTGCCAGCAGTTTCGGACAGGGGTCGGAAAAACTGTTTTTT. It is translated as CASSFGQGSEKLFF.

This clonotype occurred many times. The chain employs TRBV6-1 and TRBJ2-2; 7 bases are a match to TRBD2. CDR1 is MNHNS and CDR2 is SASEGT in the germline V gene. This CDR3 is 15 amino acids long. V dropped 2 bases and J dropped 1; count of bases not matched to a gene: 1. The CDR3 reads CASSEWGGNTGELFF. The CDR3 bases are TGTGCCAGCAGTGAATGGGGGGGGAACACCGGGGAGCTGTTTTTT.

A word on this clonotype: The junction departs from germline at one end; a sequencing error may be responsible. The J gene is TRBJ1-4, the V gene TRBV5-4; TRBD1 matches 7 bases. The CDR3 totals 14 residues. Germline V gene data show CDR1 as SGHNT and CDR2 as YYREEE (reference sequence). CDR3 residues: CASSARDSNGKLFF. CDR3 in DNA: TGTGCCAGCAGCGCCCGGGACAGCAATGGAAAACTGTTTTTT.

This clonotype was detected many times. V is TRBV7-6 and J is TRBJ2-5, with 7 bases matching TRBD2. The CDR3 is 15 residues long. V lost 4 bases to trimming and J lost 7 bases; unmatched junction nucleotides: 12. Per the germline V gene, CDR1 is SGHVS and CDR2 is FNYEAQ. CDR3 sequence: CASSWRESSTVTQYF. Written as DNA, the CDR3 is TGTGCCAGCAGCTGGCGGGAGAGCTCCACGGTGACCCAGTACTTC.

V and J are TRBV13 and TRBJ2-2; TRBD1 matches 7 bases. The CDR3 sequence is 15 residues long. V was pared by 5 bases and J by 1 base, with 4 bases of the junction left unmatched. The germline gives CDR1 PRHDT, CDR2 FYEKMQ (reference sequence). The CDR3 coding sequence is TGTGCCAGCAGCGTCGGGACAGTGAACACCGGGGAGCTGTTTTTT. It codes for CASSVGTVNTGELFF.

This clonotype has ten or more counts. This chain uses TRBV9 with TRBJ2-7, with 7 nucleotides matching TRBD2. Trimming removed 3 bases from V and 1 base from J; junction bases left unmatched: 4. The CDR3 has 14 amino acids. Germline V gene lookup returns CDR1 SGDLS and CDR2 YYNGEE. The CDR3: CASSGGGRSYEQYF. In DNA, the CDR3 is TGTGCCAGCAGCGGCGGCGGGAGATCCTACGAGCAGTACTTC.